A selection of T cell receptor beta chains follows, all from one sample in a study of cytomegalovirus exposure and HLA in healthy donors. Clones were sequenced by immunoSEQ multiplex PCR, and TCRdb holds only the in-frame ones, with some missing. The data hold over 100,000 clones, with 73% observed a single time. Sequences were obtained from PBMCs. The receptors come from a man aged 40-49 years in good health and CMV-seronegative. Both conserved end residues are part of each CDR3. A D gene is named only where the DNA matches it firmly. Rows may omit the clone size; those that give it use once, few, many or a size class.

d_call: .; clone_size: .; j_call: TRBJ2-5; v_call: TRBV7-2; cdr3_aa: CASSLGGFQETQYF; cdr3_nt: TGTGCCAGCAGCTTAGGCGGGTTCCAAGAGACCCAGTACTTC
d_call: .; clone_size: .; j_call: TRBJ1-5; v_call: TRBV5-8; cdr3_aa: CASRTYGGGNQPQHF; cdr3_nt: TGTGCCAGCAGAACTTATGGAGGGGGCAATCAGCCCCAGCATTTT
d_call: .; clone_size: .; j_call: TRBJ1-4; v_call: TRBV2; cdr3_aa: CASKITTTNEKLFF; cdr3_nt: TGTGCCAGCAAGATAACTACAACTAATGAAAAACTGTTTTTT
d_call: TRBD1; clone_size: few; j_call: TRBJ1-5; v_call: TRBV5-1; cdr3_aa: CASSTGQGLQPQHF; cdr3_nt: TGCGCCAGCAGCACTGGACAGGGACTACAGCCCCAGCATTTT
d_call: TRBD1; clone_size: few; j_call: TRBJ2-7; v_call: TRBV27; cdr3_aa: CANLGTGGVGEQYF; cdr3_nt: TGTGCCAACCTAGGAACAGGGGGTGTTGGCGAGCAGTACTTC
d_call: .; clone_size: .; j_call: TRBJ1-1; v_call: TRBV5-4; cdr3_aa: CASSFVTANTEAFF; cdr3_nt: TGTGCCAGCAGCTTCGTGACTGCGAACACTGAAGCTTTCTTT
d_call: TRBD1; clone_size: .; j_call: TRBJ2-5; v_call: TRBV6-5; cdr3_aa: CASKAGGWGETQYF; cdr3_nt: TGTGCCAGCAAGGCAGGGGGCTGGGGGGAGACCCAGTACTTC
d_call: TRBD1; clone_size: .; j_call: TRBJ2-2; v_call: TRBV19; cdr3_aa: CASSMWTGGTGELFF; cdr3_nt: TGTGCCAGTAGTATGTGGACAGGGGGCACCGGGGAGCTGTTTTTT
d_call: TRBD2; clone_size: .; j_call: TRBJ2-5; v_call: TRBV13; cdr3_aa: CASSSPLAGGQETQYF; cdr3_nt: TGTGCCAGCAGCTCCCCACTAGCGGGGGGCCAAGAGACCCAGTACTTC
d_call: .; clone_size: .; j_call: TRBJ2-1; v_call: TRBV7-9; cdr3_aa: CASSLEQGQNNEQFF; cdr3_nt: TGTGCCAGCAGCTTAGAACAGGGACAAAACAATGAGCAGTTCTTC
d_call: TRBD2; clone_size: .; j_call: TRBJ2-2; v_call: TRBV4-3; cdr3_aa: CASSRRLAGGSNTGELFF; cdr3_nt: TGCGCCAGCAGCCGCCGACTAGCGGGGGGGTCGAACACCGGGGAGCTGTTTTTT
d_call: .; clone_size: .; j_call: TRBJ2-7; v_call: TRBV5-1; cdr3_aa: CASSYPGYEQYF; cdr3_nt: TGCGCCAGCAGCTACCCGGGCTACGAGCAGTACTTC
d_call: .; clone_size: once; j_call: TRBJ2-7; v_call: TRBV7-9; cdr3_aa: CASSLAGARTYEQYF; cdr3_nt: TGTGCCAGCAGCTTAGCTGGGGCTCGAACCTACGAGCAGTACTTC
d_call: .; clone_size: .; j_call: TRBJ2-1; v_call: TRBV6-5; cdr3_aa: CASSYSGTGLNNEQFF; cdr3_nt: TGTGCCAGCAGTTACTCCGGGACTGGTCTGAACAATGAGCAGTTCTTC
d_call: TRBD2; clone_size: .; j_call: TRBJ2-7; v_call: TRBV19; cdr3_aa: CASSSLSGGIYEQYF; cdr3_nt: TGTGCCAGTAGTTCCCTAAGCGGGGGAATCTACGAGCAGTACTTC
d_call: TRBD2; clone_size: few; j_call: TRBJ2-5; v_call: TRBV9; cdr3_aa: CASSAFGTSGGETQYF; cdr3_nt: TGTGCCAGCAGCGCCTTCGGGACTAGCGGGGGAGAGACCCAGTACTTC
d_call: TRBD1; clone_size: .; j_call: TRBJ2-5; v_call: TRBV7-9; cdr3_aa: CASTLGTGETQYF; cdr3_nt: TGTGCCAGCACCCTAGGGACAGGAGAGACCCAGTACTTC
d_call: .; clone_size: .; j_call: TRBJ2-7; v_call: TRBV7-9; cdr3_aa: CASSPRSNEQYF; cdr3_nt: TGTGCCAGCAGCCCTCGGTCCAACGAGCAGTACTTC
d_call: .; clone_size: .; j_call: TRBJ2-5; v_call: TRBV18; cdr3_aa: CASSTRETQYF; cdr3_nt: TGTGCCAGCTCAACTCGAGAGACCCAGTACTTC